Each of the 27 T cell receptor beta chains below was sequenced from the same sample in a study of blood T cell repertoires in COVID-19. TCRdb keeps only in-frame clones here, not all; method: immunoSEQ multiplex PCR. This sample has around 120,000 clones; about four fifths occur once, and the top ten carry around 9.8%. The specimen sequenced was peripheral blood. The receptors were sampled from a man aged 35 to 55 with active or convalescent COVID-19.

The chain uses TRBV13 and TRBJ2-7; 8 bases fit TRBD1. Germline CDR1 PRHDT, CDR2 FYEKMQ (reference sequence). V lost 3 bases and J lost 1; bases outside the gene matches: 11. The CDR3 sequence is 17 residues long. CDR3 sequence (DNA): TGTGCCAGCAGCTTCTTCTTTGGGACAGGTGTTTCCTACGAGCAGTACTTC. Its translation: CASSFFFGTGVSYEQYF. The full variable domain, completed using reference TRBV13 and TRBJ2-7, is AAGVIQSPRHLIKEKRETATLKCYPIPRHDTVYWYQQGPGQDPQFLISFYEKMQSDKGSIPDRFSAQQFSDYHSELNMSSLELGDSALYFCASSFFFGTGVSYEQYFGPGTRLTVT.

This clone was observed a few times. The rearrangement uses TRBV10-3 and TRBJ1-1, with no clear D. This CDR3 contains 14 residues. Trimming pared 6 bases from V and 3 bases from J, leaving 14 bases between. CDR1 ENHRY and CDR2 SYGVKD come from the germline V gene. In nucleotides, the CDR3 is TGTGCCATCAGATTAGGACGGGGAGACACTGAAGCTTTCTTT. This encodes CAIRLGRGDTEAFF.

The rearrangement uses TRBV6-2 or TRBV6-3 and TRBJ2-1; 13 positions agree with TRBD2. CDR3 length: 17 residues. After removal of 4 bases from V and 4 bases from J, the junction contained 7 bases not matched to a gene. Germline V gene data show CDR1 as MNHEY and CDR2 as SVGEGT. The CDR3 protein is CASSSWTSGGRYNEQFF. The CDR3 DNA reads TGTGCCAGCAGTTCTTGGACTAGCGGGGGCCGATACAATGAGCAGTTCTTC.

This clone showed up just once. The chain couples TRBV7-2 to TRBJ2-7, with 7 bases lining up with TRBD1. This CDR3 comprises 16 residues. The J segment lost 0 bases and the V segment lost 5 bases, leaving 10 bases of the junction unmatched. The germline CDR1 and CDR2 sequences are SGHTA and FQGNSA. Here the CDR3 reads CASSEDRQAPSYEQYF. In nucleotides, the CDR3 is TGTGCCAGCAGCGAGGACAGGCAGGCTCCCTCCTACGAGCAGTACTTC.

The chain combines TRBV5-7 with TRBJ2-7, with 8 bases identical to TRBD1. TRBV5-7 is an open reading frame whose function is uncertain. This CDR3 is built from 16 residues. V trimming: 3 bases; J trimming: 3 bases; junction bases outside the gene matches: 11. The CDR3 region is CASSSPPPGQDYEQYF. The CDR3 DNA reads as TGTGCCAGCAGCTCACCTCCTCCGGGACAGGACTACGAGCAGTACTTC.

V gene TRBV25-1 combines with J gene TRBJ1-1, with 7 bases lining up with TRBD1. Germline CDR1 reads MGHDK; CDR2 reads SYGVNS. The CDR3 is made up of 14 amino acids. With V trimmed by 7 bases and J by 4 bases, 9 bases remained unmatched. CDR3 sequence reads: CASTPTGSGTEAFF. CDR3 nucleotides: TGTGCCAGCACCCCGACAGGGAGCGGCACTGAAGCTTTCTTT.

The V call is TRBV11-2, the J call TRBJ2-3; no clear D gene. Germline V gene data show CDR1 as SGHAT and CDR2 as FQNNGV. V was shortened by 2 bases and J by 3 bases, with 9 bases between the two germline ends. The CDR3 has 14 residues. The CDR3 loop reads CASSLFTGTDTQYF. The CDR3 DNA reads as TGTGCCAGCAGCTTATTCACCGGGACAGATACGCAGTATTTT.

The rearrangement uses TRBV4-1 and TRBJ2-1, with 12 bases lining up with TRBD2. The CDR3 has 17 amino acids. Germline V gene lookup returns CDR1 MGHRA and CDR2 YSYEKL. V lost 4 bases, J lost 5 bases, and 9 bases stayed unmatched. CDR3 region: CASSPSLLAGGNNEQFF. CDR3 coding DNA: TGCGCCAGCAGCCCCTCCTTACTAGCGGGGGGCAACAATGAGCAGTTCTTC.

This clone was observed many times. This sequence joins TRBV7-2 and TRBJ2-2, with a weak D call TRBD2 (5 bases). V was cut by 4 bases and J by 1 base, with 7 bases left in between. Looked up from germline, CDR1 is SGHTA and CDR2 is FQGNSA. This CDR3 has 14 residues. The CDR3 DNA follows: TGTGCCAGCAGCTCGCGGGTGAACACCGGGGAGCTGTTTTTT. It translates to CASSSRVNTGELFF.

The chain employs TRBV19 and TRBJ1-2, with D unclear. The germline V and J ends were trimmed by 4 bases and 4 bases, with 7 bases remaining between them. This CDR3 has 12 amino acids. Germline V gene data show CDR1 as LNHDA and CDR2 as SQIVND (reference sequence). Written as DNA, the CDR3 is TGTGCCAGTAGTACCCCTTTCTATGGCTACACCTTC. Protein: CASSTPFYGYTF.

The DNA of the CDR3 is TGCGCCAGCAGCTTGGAGGCGGATAATCAGCCCCAGCATTTT. Translation: CASSLEADNQPQHF. The chain links TRBV5-1 to TRBJ1-5; D is undetermined. This CDR3 spans 14 amino acids. Germline V gene lookup returns CDR1 SGHRS and CDR2 YFSETQ. V dropped 0 bases and J dropped 4 bases, with 8 bases sitting between them.

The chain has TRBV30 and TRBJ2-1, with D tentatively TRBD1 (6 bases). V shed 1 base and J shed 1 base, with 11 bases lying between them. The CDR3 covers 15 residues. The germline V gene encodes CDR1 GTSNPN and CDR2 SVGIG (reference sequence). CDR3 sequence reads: CAWSGIQGSYNEQFF. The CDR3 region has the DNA TGTGCCTGGAGTGGCATACAGGGTTCCTACAATGAGCAGTTCTTC.

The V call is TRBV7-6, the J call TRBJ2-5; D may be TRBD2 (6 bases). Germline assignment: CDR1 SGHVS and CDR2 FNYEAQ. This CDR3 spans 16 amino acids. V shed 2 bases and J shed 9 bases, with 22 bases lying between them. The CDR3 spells CASSLSNGGGGAAQYF. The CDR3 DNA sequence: TGTGCCAGCAGCTTAAGTAACGGGGGAGGAGGGGCGGCCCAGTACTTC. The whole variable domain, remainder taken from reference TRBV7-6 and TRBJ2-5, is GAGVSQSPRYKVTKRGQDVALRCDPISGHVSLYWYRQALGQGPEFLTYFNYEAQQDKSGLPNDRFSAERPEGSISTLTIQRTEQRDSAMYRCASSLSNGGGGAAQYFGPGTRLLVL.

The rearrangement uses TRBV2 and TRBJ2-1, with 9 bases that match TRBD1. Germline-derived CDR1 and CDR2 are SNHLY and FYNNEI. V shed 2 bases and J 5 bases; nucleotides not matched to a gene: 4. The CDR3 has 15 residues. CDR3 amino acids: CASSEFGTGNNEQFF. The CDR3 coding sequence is TGTGCCAGCAGTGAATTCGGGACAGGGAACAATGAGCAGTTCTTC.

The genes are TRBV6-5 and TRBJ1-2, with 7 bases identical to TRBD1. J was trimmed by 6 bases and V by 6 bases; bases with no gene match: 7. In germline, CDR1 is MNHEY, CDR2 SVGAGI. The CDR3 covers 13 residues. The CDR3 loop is CASSTTGVHGYTF. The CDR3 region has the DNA TGTGCCAGCAGCACAACAGGGGTACATGGCTACACCTTC.

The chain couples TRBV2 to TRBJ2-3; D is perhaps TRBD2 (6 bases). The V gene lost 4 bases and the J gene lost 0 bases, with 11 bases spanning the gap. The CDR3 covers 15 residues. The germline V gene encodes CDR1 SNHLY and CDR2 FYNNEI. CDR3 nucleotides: TGTGCCAGCAGTGGGGAAGGGACTAGCACAGATACGCAGTATTTT. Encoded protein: CASSGEGTSTDTQYF.

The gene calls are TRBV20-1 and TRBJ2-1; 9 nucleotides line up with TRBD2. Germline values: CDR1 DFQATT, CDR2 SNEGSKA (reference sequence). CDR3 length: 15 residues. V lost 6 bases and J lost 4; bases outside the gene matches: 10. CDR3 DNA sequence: TGCAGTGCAAGTGGGCTAGCGGGGATGTACAATGAGCAGTTCTTC. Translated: CSASGLAGMYNEQFF.

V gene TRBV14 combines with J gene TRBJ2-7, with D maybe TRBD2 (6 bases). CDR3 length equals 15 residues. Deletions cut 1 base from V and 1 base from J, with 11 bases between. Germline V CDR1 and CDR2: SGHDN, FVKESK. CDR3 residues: CASSQAEGRSYEQYF. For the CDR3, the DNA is TGTGCCAGCAGCCAAGCGGAGGGCCGGTCCTACGAGCAGTACTTC.

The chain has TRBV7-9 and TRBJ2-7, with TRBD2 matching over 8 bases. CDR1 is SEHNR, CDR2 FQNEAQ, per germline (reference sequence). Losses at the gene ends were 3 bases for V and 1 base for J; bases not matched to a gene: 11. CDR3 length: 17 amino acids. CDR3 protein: CASSLDLLGLGSYEQYF. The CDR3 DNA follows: TGTGCCAGCAGCTTGGATCTCTTGGGACTAGGATCCTACGAGCAGTACTTC.

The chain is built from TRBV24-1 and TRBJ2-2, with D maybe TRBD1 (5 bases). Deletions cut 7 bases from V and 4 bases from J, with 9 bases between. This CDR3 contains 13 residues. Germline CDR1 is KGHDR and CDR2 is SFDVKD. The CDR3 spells CATSSRGTGELFF. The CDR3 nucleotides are TGTGCCACCAGCAGTAGGGGCACCGGGGAGCTGTTTTTT.

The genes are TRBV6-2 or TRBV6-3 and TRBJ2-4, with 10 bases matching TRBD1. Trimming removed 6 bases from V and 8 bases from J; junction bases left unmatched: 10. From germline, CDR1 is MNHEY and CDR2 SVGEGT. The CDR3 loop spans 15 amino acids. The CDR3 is CASSWRQGARDIQYF. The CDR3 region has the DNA TGTGCCAGCAGCTGGAGACAGGGGGCGCGAGACATTCAGTACTTC.

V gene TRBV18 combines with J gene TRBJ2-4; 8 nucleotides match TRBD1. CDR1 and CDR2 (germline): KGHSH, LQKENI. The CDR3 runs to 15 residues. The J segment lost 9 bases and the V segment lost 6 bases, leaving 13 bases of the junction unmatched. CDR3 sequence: CASSAGPGGEAIQYF. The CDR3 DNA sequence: TGTGCCAGCTCCGCGGGCCCAGGGGGCGAGGCCATTCAGTACTTC. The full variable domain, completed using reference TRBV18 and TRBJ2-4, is NAGVMQNPRHLVRRRGQEARLRCSPMKGHSHVYWYRQLPEEGLKFMVYLQKENIIDESGMPKERFSAEFPKEGPSILRIQQVVRGDSAAYFCASSAGPGGEAIQYFGAGTRLSVL.

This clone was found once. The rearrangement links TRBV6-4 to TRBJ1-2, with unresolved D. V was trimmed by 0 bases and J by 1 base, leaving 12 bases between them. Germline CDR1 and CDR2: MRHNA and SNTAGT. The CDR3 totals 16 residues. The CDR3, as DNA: TGTGCCAGCAGTGACTCGAGTCTTGAGAATAACTATGGCTACACCTTC. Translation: CASSDSSLENNYGYTF.

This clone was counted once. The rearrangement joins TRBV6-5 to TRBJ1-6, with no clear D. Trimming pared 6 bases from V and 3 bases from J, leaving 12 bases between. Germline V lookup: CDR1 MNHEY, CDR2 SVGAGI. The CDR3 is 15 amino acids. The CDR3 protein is CASSPGAVYNSPLHF. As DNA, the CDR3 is TGTGCCAGCAGCCCGGGTGCAGTCTATAATTCACCCCTCCACTTT.

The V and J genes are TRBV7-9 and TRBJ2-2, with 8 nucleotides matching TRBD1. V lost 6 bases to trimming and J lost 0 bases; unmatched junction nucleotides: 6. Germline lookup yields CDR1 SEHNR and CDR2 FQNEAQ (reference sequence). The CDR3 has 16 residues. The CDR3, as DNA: TGTGCCAGCAGTCCCGGGGGACAGGCGAACACCGGGGAGCTGTTTTTT. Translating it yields CASSPGGQANTGELFF.

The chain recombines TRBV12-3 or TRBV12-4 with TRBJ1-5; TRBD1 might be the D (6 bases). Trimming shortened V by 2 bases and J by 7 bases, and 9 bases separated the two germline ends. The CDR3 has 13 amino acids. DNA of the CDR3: TGTGCCAGCAGTTTAAACAGGGAACAGCCCCAGCATTTT. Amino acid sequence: CASSLNREQPQHF.

Here the CDR3 reads CASSLGGSADTQYF. The CDR3 DNA sequence: TGCGCCAGCAGCTTGGGGGGTAGCGCAGATACGCAGTATTTT. The gene calls are TRBV5-1 and TRBJ2-3, with a weak D call TRBD2 (5 bases). The CDR3 covers 14 residues. The germline CDR1 and CDR2 sequences are SGHRS and YFSETQ. V was cut by 0 bases and J by 4 bases, with 9 bases left in between.